This TCR beta chain was obtained from a study of Ad26.COV2.S vaccination and SARS-CoV-2 variants. Study-wide points: After vaccination, substantial breadth of spike-specific CD8+ and CD4+ responses was reported. Non-spike TCR breadth was similar in vaccine and placebo recipients.

Points on this clone: Its antigen is unknown.

TCRdb's copy holds only in-frame clones and misses some; the assay was immunoSEQ multiplex PCR. The sample contains roughly 380,000 clones, approximately 90% of which appear only once. The TCR sequence derives from a human donor who had recovered from COVID-19. The sequencing used peripheral blood, collected after recovery from COVID-19.

The CDR3 bases are TGTGCCAGCAGTGCACAGGGGCGAGACACTGAAGCTTTCTTT. Encoded protein: CASSAQGRDTEAFF. V and J are TRBV2 and TRBJ1-1, with 7 bases identical to TRBD1. The CDR3 runs to 14 residues. Germline values: CDR1 SNHLY, CDR2 FYNNEI. V lost 4 bases, J lost 3 bases, and 5 bases stayed unmatched.